Below, one T cell receptor (beta chain) is given with its context. This record comes from a study of cytomegalovirus exposure and HLA in healthy donors. Across the study: A data release that came early held approximately 85 million unique TCRs from HLA-typed donors.

A multiplex PCR was run with 60 Vbeta primers and 13 Jbeta primers. Measured with immunoSEQ multiplex PCR; TCRdb has only the in-frame clones, and not every one. Of 120,000 or so clones in the sample, roughly 80% were seen once. This CDR3 is 11 amino acids long. Trimming stripped 3 bases from V and 7 bases from J, with 6 bases between. The V gene's germline CDR1 is DFQATT and CDR2 SNEGSKA (reference sequence). This clonotype was sampled from a man aged 25-45 years in good health and CMV-seronegative. The V and J genes are TRBV20-1 and TRBJ1-4; D is unresolved. The source material was PBMCs. CDR3 sequence: CSASVSEKLFF. DNA for the CDR3: TGCAGTGCTAGCGTCAGTGAAAAACTGTTTTTT.